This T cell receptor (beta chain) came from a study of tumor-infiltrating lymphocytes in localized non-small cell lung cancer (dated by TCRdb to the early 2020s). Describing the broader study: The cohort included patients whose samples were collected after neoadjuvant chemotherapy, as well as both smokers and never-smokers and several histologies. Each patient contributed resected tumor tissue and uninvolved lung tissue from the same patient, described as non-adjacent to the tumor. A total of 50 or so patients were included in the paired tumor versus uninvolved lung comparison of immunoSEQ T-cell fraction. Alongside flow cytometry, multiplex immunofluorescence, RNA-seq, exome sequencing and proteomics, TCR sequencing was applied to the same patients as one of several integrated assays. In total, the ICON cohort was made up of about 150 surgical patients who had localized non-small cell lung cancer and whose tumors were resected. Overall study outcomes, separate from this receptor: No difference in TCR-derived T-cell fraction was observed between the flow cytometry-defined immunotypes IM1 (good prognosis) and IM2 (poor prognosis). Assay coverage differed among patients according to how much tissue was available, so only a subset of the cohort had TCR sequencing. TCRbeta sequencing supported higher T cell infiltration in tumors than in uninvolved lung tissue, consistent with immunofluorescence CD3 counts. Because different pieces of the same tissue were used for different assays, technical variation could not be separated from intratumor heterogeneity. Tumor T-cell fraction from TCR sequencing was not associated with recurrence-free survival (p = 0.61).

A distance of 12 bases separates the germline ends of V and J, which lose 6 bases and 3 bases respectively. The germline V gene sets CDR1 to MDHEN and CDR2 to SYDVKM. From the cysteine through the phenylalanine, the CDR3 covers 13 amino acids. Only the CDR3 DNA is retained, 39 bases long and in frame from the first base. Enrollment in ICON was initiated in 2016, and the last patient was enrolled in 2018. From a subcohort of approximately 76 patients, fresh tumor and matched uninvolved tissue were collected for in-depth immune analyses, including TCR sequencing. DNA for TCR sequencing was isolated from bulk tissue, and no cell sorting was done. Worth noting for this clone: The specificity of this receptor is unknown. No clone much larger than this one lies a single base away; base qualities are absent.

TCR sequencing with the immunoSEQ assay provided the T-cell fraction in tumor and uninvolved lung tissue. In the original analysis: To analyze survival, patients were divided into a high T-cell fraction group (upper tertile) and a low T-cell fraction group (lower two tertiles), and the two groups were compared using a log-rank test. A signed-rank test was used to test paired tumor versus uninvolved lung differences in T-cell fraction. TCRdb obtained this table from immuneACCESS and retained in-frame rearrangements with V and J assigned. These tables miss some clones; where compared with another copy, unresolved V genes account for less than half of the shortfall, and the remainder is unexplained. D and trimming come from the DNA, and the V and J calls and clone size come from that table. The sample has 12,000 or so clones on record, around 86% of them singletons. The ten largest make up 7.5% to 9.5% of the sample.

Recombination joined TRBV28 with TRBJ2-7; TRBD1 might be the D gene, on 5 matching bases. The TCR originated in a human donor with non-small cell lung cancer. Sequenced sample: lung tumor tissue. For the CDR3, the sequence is CASRKTASYEQYF. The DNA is TGTGCCAGCAGAAAGACAGCGAGCTACGAGCAGTACTTC.